Presented here are 2 T cell receptor beta chains from one specimen sequenced in a study of cytomegalovirus exposure and HLA in healthy donors. The PCR made use of 60 Vbeta and 13 Jbeta primers. The repertoire was sequenced with immunoSEQ multiplex PCR; TCRdb's copy has only in-frame clones and lacks some. This sample has 100,000 to 150,000 clones, with roughly 80% found just once. The specimen sequenced was PBMCs. The receptors were sampled from a male donor in good health and CMV-seronegative.

V and J are TRBV6-6 and TRBJ2-2; 7 bases map to TRBD1. CDR1 MNHNY and CDR2 SVGAGI come from the germline V gene (reference sequence). Unmatched junction bases numbered 5, after V lost 5 bases and J lost 5 bases. The CDR3 totals 14 residues. The CDR3 DNA reads TGTGCCAGCAGTCTAGGGGGCGAGACCGGGGAGCTGTTTTTT. As protein: CASSLGGETGELFF.

The rearrangement joins TRBV10-3 to TRBJ2-5; D not certain. The J call may be incorrect, as the DNA end agrees better with TRBJ2-7. The CDR3 runs 13 residues. Germline V gene sequence: CDR1 ENHRY, CDR2 SYGVKD. For the CDR3, the DNA is TGTGCCATCAGTGGACTTAGCTCCTACGAGCAGTACTTC. It encodes CAISGLSSYEQYF.